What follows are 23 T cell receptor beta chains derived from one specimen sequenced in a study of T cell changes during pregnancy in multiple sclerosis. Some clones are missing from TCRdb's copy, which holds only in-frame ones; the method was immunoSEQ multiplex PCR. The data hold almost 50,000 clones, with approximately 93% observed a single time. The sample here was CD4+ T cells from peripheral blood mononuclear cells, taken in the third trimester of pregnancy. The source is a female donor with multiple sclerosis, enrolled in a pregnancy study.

The CDR3 region has the DNA TGTGCCAGCAGTTACCCCGACAGGGTGGGGGAAAAACTGTTTTTT. Translated: CASSYPDRVGEKLFF. The gene calls are TRBV6-6 and TRBJ1-4, with 7 bases matching TRBD1. The trim removed 2 bases at V and 8 bases at J, leaving 8 bases unmatched. The germline V gene has CDR1 MNHNY and CDR2 SVGAGI (reference sequence). This CDR3 contains 15 residues.

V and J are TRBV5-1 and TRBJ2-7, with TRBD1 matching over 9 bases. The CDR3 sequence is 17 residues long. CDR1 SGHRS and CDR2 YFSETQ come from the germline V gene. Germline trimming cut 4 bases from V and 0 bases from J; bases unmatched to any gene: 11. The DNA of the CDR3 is TGCGCCAGCAGCCTCTGGACAGGGGTGATTAGCTCCTACGAGCAGTACTTC. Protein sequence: CASSLWTGVISSYEQYF.

CDR3 DNA sequence: TGTGCCTGGAGTGTAACTGTGACCGGGGAGCTGTTTTTT. It specifies CAWSVTVTGELFF. The J gene is TRBJ2-2, the V gene TRBV30, with D hard to call. Trimming pared 0 bases from V and 5 bases from J, leaving 7 bases between. CDR3 length: 13 residues. From germline, CDR1 is GTSNPN and CDR2 SVGIG (reference sequence).

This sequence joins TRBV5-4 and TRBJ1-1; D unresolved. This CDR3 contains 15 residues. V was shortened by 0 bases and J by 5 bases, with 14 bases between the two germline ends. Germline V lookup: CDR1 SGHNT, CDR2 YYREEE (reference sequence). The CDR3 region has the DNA TGTGCCAGCAGCTTGGGGCCGGACTCCGGGACTGAAGCTTTCTTT. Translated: CASSLGPDSGTEAFF.

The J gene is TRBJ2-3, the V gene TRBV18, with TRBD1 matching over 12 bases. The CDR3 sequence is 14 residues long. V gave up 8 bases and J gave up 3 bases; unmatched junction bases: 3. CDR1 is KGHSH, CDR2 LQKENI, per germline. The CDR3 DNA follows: TGTGCCAGCGCGGGACAGGGGGCAACAGATACGCAGTATTTT. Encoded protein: CASAGQGATDTQYF.

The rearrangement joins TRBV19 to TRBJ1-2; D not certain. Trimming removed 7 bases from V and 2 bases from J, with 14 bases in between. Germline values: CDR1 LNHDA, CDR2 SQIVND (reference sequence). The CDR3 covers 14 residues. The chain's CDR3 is CASMRVPENYGYTF. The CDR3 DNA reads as TGTGCCAGTATGAGAGTGCCTGAAAACTATGGCTACACCTTC.

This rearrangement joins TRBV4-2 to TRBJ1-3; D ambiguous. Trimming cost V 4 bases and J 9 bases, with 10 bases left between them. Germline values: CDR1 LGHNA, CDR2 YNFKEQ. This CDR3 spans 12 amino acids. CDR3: CASSPDPFTIYF. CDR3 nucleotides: TGTGCCAGCAGCCCAGATCCTTTCACCATATATTTT.

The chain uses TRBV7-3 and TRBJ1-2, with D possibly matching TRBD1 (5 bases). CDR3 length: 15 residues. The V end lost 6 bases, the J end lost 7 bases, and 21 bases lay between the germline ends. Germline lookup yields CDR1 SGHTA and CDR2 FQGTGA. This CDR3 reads CASRAAGEGLSGYTF. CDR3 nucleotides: TGTGCCAGCAGGGCTGCAGGAGAGGGACTAAGTGGCTACACCTTC.

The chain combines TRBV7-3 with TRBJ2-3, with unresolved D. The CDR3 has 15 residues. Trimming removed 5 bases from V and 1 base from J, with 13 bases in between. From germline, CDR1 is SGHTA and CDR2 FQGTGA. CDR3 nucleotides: TGTGCCAGCAGCCCAGAACCACGGGGCACAGATACGCAGTATTTT. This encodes CASSPEPRGTDTQYF.

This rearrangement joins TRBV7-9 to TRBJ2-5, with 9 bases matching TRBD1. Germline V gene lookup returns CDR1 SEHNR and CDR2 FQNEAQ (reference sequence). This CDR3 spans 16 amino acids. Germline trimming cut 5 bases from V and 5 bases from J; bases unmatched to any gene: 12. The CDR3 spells CASSPTGGLWGETQYF. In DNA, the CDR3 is TGTGCCAGCAGCCCTACAGGGGGCTTGTGGGGGGAGACCCAGTACTTC.

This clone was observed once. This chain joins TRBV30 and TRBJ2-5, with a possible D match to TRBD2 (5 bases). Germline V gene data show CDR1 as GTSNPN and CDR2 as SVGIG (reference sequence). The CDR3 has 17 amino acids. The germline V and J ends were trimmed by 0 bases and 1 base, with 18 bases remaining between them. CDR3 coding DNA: TGTGCCTGGAGTGTTAGTGCGGGTCTGGCGTTCCAAGAGACCCAGTACTTC. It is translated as CAWSVSAGLAFQETQYF.

The chain's CDR3 is CASSYSRGGGQTQYF. CDR3 bases: TGTGCCAGCAGTTACTCGCGCGGGGGGGGCCAGACCCAGTACTTC. V usage is TRBV6-5 and J usage is TRBJ2-5; TRBD2 matches at 9 bases. J gave up 6 bases and V 0 bases, and 5 bases lay outside the gene matches. The V gene's germline CDR1 is MNHEY and CDR2 SVGAGI. The CDR3 runs 15 residues.

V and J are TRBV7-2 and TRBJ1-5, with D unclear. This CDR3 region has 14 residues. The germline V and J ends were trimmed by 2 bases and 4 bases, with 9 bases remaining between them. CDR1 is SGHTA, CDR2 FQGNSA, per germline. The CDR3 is CASSLSSVNQPQHF. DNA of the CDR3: TGTGCCAGCAGCTTATCGAGCGTGAATCAGCCCCAGCATTTT.

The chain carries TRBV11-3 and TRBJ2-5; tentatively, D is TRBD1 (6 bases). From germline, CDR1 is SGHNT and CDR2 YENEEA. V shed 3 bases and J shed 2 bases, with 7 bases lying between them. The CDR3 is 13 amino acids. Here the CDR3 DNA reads TGTGCCAGCAGCTTTGGACAGCAAGAGACCCAGTACTTC. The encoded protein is CASSFGQQETQYF.

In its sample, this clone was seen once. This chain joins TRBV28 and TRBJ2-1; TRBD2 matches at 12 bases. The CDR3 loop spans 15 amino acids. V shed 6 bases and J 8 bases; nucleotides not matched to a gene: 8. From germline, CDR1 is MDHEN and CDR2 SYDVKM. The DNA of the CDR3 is TGTGCCAGCAGGAGGGGGACTAGCGGGCGGGATGAGCAGTTCTTC. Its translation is CASRRGTSGRDEQFF. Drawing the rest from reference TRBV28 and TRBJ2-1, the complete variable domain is DVKVTQSSRYLVKRTGEKVFLECVQDMDHENMFWYRQDPGLGLRLIYFSYDVKMKEKGDIPEGYSVSREKKERFSLILESASTNQTSMYLCASRRGTSGRDEQFFGPGTRLTVL.

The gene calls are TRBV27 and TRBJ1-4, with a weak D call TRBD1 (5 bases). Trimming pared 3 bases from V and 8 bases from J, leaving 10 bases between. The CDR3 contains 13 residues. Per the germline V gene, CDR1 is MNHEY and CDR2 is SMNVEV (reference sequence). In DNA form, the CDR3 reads TGTGCCAGCAGTTTTGCCAGGGCAGAAAAACTGTTTTTT. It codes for CASSFARAEKLFF.

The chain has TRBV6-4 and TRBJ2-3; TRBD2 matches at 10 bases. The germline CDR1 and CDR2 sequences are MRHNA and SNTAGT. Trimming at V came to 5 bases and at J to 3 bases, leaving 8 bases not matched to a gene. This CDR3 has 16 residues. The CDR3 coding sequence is TGTGCCAGCAGTCCTCTAAGCGGGGGGGATACAGATACGCAGTATTTT. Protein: CASSPLSGGDTDTQYF.

The CDR3 loop is CASSFYRDRNDEKLFF. The CDR3 DNA reads as TGTGCCAGCAGCTTCTACCGGGACAGGAACGATGAAAAACTGTTTTTT. The rearrangement links TRBV5-6 to TRBJ1-4; 8 bases match TRBD1. V dropped 2 bases and J dropped 6; count of bases not matched to a gene: 9. The germline V gene encodes CDR1 SGHDT and CDR2 YYEEEE. The CDR3 spans 16 residues.

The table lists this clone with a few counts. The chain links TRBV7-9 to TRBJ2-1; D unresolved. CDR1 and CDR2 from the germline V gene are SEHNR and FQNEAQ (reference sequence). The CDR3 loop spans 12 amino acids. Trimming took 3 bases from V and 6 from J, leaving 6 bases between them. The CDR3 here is CASSFTSNEQFF. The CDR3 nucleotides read TGTGCCAGCAGCTTTACTTCCAATGAGCAGTTCTTC.

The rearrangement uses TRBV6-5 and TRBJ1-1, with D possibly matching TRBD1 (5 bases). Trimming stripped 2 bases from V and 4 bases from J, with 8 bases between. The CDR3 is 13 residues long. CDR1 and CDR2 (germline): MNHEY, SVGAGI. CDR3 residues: CASSYQGSTEAFF. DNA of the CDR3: TGTGCCAGCAGTTACCAGGGTAGCACTGAAGCTTTCTTT.

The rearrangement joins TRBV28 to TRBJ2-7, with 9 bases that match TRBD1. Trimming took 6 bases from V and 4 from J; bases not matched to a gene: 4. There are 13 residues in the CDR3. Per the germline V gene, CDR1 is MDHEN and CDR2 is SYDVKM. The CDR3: CASRGTGLYEQYF. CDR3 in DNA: TGTGCCAGCAGGGGGACAGGGCTATACGAGCAGTACTTC.

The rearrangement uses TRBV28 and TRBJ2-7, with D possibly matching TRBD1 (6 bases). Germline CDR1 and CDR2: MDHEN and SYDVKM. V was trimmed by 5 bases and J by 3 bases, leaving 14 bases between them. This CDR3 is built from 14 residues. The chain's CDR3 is CASSPVRDNYEQYF. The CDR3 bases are TGTGCCAGCAGTCCCGTCCGGGACAACTACGAGCAGTACTTC.

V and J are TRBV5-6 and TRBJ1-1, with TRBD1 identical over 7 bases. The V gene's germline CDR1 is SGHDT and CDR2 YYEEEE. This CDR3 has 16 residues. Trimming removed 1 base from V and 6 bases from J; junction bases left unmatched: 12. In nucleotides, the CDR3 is TGTGCCAGCAGCTTGACAAGGGGGCCTTTTAATGCTGAAGCTTTCTTT. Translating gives CASSLTRGPFNAEAFF. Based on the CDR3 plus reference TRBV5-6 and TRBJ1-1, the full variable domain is DAGVTQSPTHLIKTRGQQVTLRCSPKSGHDTVSWYQQALGQGPQFIFQYYEEEERQRGNFPDRFSGHQFPNYSSELNVNALLLGDSALYLCASSLTRGPFNAEAFFGQGTRLTVV.